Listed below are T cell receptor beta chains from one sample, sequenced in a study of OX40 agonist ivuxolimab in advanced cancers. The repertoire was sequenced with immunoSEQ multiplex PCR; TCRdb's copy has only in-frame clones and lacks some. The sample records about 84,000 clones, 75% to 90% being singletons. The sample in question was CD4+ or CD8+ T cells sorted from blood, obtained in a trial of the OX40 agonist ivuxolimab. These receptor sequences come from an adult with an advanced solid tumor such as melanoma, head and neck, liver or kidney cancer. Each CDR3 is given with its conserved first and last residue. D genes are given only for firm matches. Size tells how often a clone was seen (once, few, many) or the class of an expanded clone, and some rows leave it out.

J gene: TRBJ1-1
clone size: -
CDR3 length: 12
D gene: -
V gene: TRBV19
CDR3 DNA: TGTGCCAGTAGTAGCAGGGTTACTGAAGCTTTCTTT
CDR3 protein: CASSSRVTEAFF

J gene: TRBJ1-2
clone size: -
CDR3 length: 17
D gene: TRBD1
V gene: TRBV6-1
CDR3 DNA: TGTGCCAGCAGTGAAGTCGCAGGGACAGGGGGACTTTCTGGCTACACCTTC
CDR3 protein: CASSEVAGTGGLSGYTF

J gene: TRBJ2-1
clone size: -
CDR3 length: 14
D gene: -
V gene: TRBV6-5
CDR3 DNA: TGTGCCAGCAGTTACGTCTTAGGAGGGGGTGAGCAGTTCTTC
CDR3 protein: CASSYVLGGGEQFF

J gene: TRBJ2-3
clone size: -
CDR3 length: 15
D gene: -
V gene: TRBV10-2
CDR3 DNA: TGCGCCAGCCGGGCCCGGGCCACCGAAACAGATACGCAGTATTTT
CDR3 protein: CASRARATETDTQYF

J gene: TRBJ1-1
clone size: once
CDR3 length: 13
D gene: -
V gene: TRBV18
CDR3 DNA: TGTGCCAGCTCGGCCGGGGAGAACACTGAAGCTTTCTTT
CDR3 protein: CASSAGENTEAFF

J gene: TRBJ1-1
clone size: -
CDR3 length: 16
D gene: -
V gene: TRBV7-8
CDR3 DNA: TGTGCCAGCAGCTTAGCAGGACTCAGGATGGGCACTGAAGCTTTCTTT
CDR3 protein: CASSLAGLRMGTEAFF

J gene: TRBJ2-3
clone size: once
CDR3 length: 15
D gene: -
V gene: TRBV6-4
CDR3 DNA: TGTGCCAGCAGTGGAACAGGGTGGTCTTTGTATACGCAGTATTTT
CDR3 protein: CASSGTGWSLYTQYF

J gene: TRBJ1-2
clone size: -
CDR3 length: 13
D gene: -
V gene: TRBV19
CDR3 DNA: TGTGCCAGTAGTTATGACAGGATTGGTGGCTACACCTTC
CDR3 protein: CASSYDRIGGYTF

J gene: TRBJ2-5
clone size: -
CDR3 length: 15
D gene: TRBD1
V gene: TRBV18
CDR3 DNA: TGTGCCAGCTCCCCCACCGCACAGGGGGAGGAGACCCAGTACTTC
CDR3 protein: CASSPTAQGEETQYF

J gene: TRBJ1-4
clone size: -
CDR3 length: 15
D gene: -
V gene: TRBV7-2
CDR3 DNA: TGTGCCAGCAGCTTAGCGGGGGGAGCGGGGGAAAAACTGTTTTTT
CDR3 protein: CASSLAGGAGEKLFF

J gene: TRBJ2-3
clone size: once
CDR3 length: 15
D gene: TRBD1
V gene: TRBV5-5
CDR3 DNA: TGTGCCAGCAGCTCGCGACAGGGAAACACAGATACGCAGTATTTT
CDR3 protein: CASSSRQGNTDTQYF

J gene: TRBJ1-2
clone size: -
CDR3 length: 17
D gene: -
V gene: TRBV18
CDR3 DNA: TGTGCCAGCTCACCATACCTCGGCCGGGGCGACACACATGGCTACACCTTC
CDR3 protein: CASSPYLGRGDTHGYTF

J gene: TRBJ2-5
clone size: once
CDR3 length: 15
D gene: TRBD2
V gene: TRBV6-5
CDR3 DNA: TGTGCCAGCACCGGACTAGCGGGGGTCCAAGAGACCCAGTACTTC
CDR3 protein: CASTGLAGVQETQYF

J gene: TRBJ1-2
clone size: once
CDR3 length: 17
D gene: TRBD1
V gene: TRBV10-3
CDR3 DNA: TGTGCCATCAGTGAGTGGGGAGGGACAGGGATGAGCTATGGCTACACCTTC
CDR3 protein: CAISEWGGTGMSYGYTF

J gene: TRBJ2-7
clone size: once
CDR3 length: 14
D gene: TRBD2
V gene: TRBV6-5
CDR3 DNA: TGTGCCAGCAGTTACGAGCGGGGATCCTACGAGCAGTACTTC
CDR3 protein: CASSYERGSYEQYF

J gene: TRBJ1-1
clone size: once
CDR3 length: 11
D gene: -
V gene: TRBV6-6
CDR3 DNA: TGTGCCAGCTGGGGGCACACTGAAGCTTTCTTT
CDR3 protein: CASWGHTEAFF

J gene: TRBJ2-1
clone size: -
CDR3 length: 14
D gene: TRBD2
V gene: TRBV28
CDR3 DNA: TGTGCCAGCAGTTTATATCCGGGAGGGAATGAGCAGTTCTTC
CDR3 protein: CASSLYPGGNEQFF

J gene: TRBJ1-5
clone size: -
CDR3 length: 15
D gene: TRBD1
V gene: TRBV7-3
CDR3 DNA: TGTGCCAGCAGCTTAACGGGGACAGGGCGGGAGCCCCAGCATTTT
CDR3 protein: CASSLTGTGREPQHF

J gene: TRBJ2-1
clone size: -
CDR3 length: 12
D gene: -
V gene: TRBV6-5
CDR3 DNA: TGTGCCAGCAGCAGGCATGCCGGTGAGCAGTTCTTC
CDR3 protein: CASSRHAGEQFF

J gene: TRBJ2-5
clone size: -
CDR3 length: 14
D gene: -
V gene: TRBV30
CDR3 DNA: TGTGCCTGGAGTGTGTACTACGATCAAGAGACCCAGTACTTC
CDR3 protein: CAWSVYYDQETQYF

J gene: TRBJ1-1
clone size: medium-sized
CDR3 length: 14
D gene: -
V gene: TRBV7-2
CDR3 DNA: TGTGCCAGCAGCCCCAAGGCTGGGATCGCTGAAGCTTTCTTT
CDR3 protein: CASSPKAGIAEAFF

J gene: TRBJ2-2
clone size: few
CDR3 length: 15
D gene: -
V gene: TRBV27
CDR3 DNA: TGTGCCAGCAGTTTACGGGGGAGTAACACCGGGGAGCTGTTTTTT
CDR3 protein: CASSLRGSNTGELFF

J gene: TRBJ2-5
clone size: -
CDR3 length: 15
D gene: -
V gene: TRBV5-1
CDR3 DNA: TGCGCCAGCAGCTTTGGGGGCCGTGACCAAGAGACCCAGTACTTC
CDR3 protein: CASSFGGRDQETQYF

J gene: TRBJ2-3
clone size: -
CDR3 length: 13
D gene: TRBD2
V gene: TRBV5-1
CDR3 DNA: TGCGCCAGTGGAACTAGCGGGGGGCCGTCGCAGTATTTT
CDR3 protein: CASGTSGGPSQYF

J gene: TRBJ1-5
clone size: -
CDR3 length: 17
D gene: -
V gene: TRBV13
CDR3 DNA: TGTGCCAGCAGCTTAGGCCGGGCTCCGGGGCCCAATCAGCCCCAGCATTTT
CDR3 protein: CASSLGRAPGPNQPQHF

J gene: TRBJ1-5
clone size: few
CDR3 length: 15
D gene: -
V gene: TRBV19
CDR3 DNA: TGTGCCAGTAGTATGCTCCAACTGGGGGGTCAGCCCCAGCATTTT
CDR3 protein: CASSMLQLGGQPQHF

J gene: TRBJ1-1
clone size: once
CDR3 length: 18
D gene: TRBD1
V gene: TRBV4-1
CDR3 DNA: TGCGCCAGCAGCCAGCTACGGGGGACAGGGGGCGCACGCACTGAAGCTTTCTTT
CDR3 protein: CASSQLRGTGGARTEAFF

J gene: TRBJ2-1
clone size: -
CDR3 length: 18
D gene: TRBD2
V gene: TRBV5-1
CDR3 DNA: TGCGCCAGCAGCTTGGTGCTAGCGGGGGGGCGGGTCTACAATGAGCAGTTCTTC
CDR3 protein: CASSLVLAGGRVYNEQFF

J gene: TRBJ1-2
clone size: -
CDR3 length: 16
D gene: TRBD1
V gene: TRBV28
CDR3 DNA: TGTGCCAGCTTACACCCAGGGGGGGGCACTAACTATGGCTACACCTTC
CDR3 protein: CASLHPGGGTNYGYTF

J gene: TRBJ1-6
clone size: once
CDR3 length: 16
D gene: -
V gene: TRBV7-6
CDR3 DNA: TGTGCCAGCAGTTCACAGCCTAGGGTGAATAATTCACCCCTCCACTTT
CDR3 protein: CASSSQPRVNNSPLHF

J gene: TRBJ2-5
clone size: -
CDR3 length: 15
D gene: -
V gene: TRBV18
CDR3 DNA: TGTGCCAGCTCGCCCCTTTTAGGACAGCAAGAGACCCAGTACTTC
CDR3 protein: CASSPLLGQQETQYF

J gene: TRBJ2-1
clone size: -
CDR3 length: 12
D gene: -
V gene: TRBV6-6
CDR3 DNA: TGTGCCAGCAGTTACTTGACCAAGGAGCAGTTCTTC
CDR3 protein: CASSYLTKEQFF

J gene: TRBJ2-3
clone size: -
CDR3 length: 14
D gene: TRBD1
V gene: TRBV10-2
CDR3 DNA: TGCGCCAGCAGCCGGACAGGGCTCACAGATACGCAGTATTTT
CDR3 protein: CASSRTGLTDTQYF

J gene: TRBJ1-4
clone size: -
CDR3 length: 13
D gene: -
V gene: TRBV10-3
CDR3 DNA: TGTGCCACCAACCGTGCAACTAATGAAAAACTGTTTTTT
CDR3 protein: CATNRATNEKLFF

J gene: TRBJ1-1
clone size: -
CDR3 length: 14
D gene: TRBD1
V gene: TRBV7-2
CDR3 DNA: TGTGCCAGCAGCTTAGAGGCAGGGGGCACTGAAGCTTTCTTT
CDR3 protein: CASSLEAGGTEAFF

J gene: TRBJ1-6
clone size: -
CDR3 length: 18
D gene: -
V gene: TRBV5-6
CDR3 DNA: TGTGCCAGCAGCTTGGAGAATAAGGGTGGCACCTATAATTCACCCCTCCACTTT
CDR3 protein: CASSLENKGGTYNSPLHF

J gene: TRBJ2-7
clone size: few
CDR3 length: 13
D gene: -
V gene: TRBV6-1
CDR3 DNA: TGTGCCAGCAGTCTCGGACGGGACTACGAGCAGTACTTC
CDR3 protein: CASSLGRDYEQYF

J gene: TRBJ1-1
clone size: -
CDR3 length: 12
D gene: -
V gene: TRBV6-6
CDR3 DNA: TGTGCCAGCAGACCCACAGGGATTGGGGCTTTCTTT
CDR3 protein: CASRPTGIGAFF

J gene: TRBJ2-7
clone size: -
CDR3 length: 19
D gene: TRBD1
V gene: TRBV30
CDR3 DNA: TGTGCCTGGGCGCCGGGACAGGGGCTGTCGGCGGGTCGTTCCTACGAGCAGTACTTC
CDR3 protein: CAWAPGQGLSAGRSYEQYF

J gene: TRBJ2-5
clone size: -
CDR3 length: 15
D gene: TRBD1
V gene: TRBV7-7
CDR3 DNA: TGTGCCAGCAGCTTACAGACAGGGGCGAGAGAGACCCAGTACTTC
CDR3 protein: CASSLQTGARETQYF

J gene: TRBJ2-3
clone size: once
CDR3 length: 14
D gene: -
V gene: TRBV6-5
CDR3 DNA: TGTGCCAGCAGTTTTCGACAATCCACAGATACGCAGTATTTT
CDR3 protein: CASSFRQSTDTQYF

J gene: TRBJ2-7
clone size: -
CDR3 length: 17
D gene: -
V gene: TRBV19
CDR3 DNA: TGTGCCAGTAGTTCGAACCAGGGGGTCGGTTTAGCGGACGAGCAGTACTTC
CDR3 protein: CASSSNQGVGLADEQYF

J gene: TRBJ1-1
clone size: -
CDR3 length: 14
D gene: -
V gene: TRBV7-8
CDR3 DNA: TGTGCCAGCAGCATCTCGGAGGCGTCAGGAAAAGCTTTCTTT
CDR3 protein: CASSISEASGKAFF

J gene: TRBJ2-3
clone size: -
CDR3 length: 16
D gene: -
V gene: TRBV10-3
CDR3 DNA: TGTGCCATCAGTGAGTCGCGGGGAAGGGGCACAGATACGCAGTATTTT
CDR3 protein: CAISESRGRGTDTQYF

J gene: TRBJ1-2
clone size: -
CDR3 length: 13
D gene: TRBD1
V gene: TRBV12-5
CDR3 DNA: TGTGCTAGTGGTTCCCTAGGACAGGGGGTTTCCACCTTC
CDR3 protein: CASGSLGQGVSTF

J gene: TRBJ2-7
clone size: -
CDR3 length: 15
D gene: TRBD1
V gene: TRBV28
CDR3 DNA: TGTGCCAGCAGTCCATGGGGACAGGGTAGGTACGAGCAGTACTTC
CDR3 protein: CASSPWGQGRYEQYF

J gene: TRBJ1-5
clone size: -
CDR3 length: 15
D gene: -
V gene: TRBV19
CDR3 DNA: TGTGCCAGTAGTACCGGGGGGGGGCGCGTCCAGCCCCAGCATTTT
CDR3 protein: CASSTGGGRVQPQHF

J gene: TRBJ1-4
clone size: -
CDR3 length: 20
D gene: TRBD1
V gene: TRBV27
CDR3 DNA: TGTGCCAGCAGTTCCAATTACCTCCGGGACAGGGAGCCAACTAATGAAAAACTGTTTTTT
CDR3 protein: CASSSNYLRDREPTNEKLFF

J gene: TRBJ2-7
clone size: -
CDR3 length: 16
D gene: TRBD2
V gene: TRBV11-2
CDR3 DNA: TGTGCCAGCAGCTTAGAGCCTAGCGGGGGTCCCTACGAGCAGTACTTC
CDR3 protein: CASSLEPSGGPYEQYF

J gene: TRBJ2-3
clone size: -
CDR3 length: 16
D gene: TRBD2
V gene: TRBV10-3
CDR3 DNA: TGTGCCATCAGTGTGGGGCAGGGAGGGAGAGGAGATACGCAGTATTTT
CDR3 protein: CAISVGQGGRGDTQYF

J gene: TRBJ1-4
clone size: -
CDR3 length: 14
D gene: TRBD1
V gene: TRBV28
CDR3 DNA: TGTGCCAGCAGTTTTGTCAGGGGGGGCGAAAAACTGTTTTTT
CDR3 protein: CASSFVRGGEKLFF